This is a list of T cell receptor beta chains from one sample in a study of response to subunit inactivated influenza vaccine. TCRdb analysed the RT-PCR reads with MiXCR anew, one entry per CDR3 protein. The table includes roughly 570,000 distinct CDR3 sequences, 12% to 15% detected once. The sequencing used PBMCs from blood, collected about 13 days after vaccination. The receptor source for this set is a man between 45 and 60 years old who received an inactivated influenza vaccine. CDR3s include the opening cysteine and the closing phenylalanine or tryptophan. Each record gives: clone size, V gene, J gene, D gene, CDR3 DNA, CDR3 protein. The D gene is left open where the match is weak. Clone size is shown for a subset of rows, as once, few, many or a class of expanded clone.

>many|TRBV6-5|TRBJ2-1|.
TGTGCCAGCAGTTATGGGGGACCGCACAATGAGCAGTTCTTC
CASSYGGPHNEQFF
>.|TRBV6-1|TRBJ2-7|TRBD2
TGTGCCAGCAGTATCAAGCGGGAGGGGGGCGAGCAGTACTTC
CASSIKREGGEQYF
>.|TRBV7-9|TRBJ2-5|.
TGTGCCAGCAGCTTATCACAGGGCAGAGAGACCCAGTACTTC
CASSLSQGRETQYF
>few|TRBV29-1|TRBJ1-1|.
TGCAGCGTTGAACCAGGGAGCACTGAAGCTTTCTTT
CSVEPGSTEAFF
>many|TRBV29-1|TRBJ2-3|.
TGCAGCGTTGATCGACGGGAGCGCACAGATACGCAGTATTTT
CSVDRRERTDTQYF
>many|TRBV19|TRBJ2-3|.
TGTGCCAGTAGTATCCGTGGCTGGACAGATACGCAGTATTTT
CASSIRGWTDTQYF
>few|TRBV6-2/TRBV6-3|TRBJ2-2|TRBD1
TGTGCCAGCAGTTACTCCCGGGACAGGGGAAACACCGGGGAGCTGTTTTTT
CASSYSRDRGNTGELFF
>.|TRBV19|TRBJ2-1|.
TGTGCCAGTAGTATATTACGGGGGTATAGCTCCTACAATGAGCAGTTCTTC
CASSILRGYSSYNEQFF
>.|TRBV20-1|TRBJ2-3|TRBD1
TGCAGTGCTTTGCGGACAGGGCCAGATACGCAGTATTTT
CSALRTGPDTQYF
>.|TRBV11-1|TRBJ2-1|.
TGTGCCAGCAGCCAATCTGTGGGGGCTGTTGAGCAGTTCTTC
CASSQSVGAVEQFF
>.|TRBV5-1|TRBJ1-2|.
TGCGCCAGCAGTCAACGTACAGGGTTTGACTATGGCTACACCTTC
CASSQRTGFDYGYTF
>few|TRBV4-3|TRBJ1-1|TRBD1
TGCGCCAGCAGCCAATATGTGGGACAGGCGGCTTTCTTT
CASSQYVGQAAFF
>few|TRBV24-1|TRBJ2-1|.
TGTGCCACCAGTTGGGGGCAGGGGACCTACAATGAGCAGTTCTTC
CATSWGQGTYNEQFF
>.|TRBV4-3|TRBJ2-2|TRBD2
TGCGCCAGCAGCCAAGAAGGACTAGCGGGAGTCAACACCGGGGAGCTGTTTTTT
CASSQEGLAGVNTGELFF
>few|TRBV2|TRBJ2-1|.
TGTGCCAGCAAACAGAGGAATGAGCAGTTCTTC
CASKQRNEQFF
>many|TRBV11-1|TRBJ2-7|TRBD1
TGTGCCAGCAGCTATTCCGGGACAGGTCTATACGAGCAGTACTTC
CASSYSGTGLYEQYF
>.|TRBV6-2/TRBV6-3|TRBJ2-7|TRBD1
TGTGCCAGCAGTTCGACAGGGGGAAACTACGAGCAGTACTTC
CASSSTGGNYEQYF
>.|TRBV5-1|TRBJ2-5|.
TGCGCCAGCAGCTCGCAGCAGGGGTTCCAAGAGACCCAGTACTTC
CASSSQQGFQETQYF
>.|TRBV2|TRBJ2-7|TRBD1
TGTGCCAGCTGTCCCGGACAGGGCTACGAGCAGTACTTC
CASCPGQGYEQYF
>.|TRBV6-5|TRBJ2-3|.
TGTGCCAGCAGTTACTCCCCGGATCCGCTACCCACAGATACGCAGTATTTT
CASSYSPDPLPTDTQYF
>few|TRBV28|TRBJ2-5|.
TGTGCCAGCAGTCCCCGGCACCAAGAGACCCAGTACTTC
CASSPRHQETQYF
>.|TRBV5-5|TRBJ2-1|TRBD2
TGTGCCAGCAACGCCCGCGGGGGAGTAACCCCCGGCGAGCAGTTCTTC
CASNARGGVTPGEQFF
>.|TRBV7-7|TRBJ1-1|.
TGTGCTAGCAGCTCCTTCCAGGGTGATGAAGCTTTCTTT
CASSSFQGDEAFF
>.|TRBV7-2|TRBJ2-1|.
TGTGCCAGCAAACAACCCACTGTAGGTGAGCAGTTCTTC
CASKQPTVGEQFF
>many|TRBV6-5|TRBJ1-5|TRBD1
TGTGCCAGCAGTTACTCGGACAGGAACTTATATAGCAATCAGCCCCAGCATTTT
CASSYSDRNLYSNQPQHF
>.|TRBV12-3/TRBV12-4|TRBJ1-1|.
TGTGCCAGCAGGGCTACAGGGTCTGCCACTGAAGCTTTCTTT
CASRATGSATEAFF
>many|TRBV7-2|TRBJ2-5|TRBD1
TGTGCCAGCAGCCCCGGGACAGGGGATCGGACCCAGTACTTC
CASSPGTGDRTQYF
>.|TRBV6-5|TRBJ2-7|.
TGTGCCAGCAGTTACGGTCTGGAGTTCTACGAGCAGTACTTC
CASSYGLEFYEQYF
>.|TRBV3-1|TRBJ2-5|TRBD2
TGTGCCAGCAGCCAGCCTTTGCCCTCGTTGCGGGAGACCCAAGAGACCCAGTACTTC
CASSQPLPSLRETQETQYF
>few|TRBV4-2|TRBJ2-1|.
TGTGCCAGCAGCCAAGACCCGGGAGAAGATTACAATGAGCAGTTCTTC
CASSQDPGEDYNEQFF
>.|TRBV20-1|TRBJ2-7|.
TGCAGTGGGAAAAGAAGTGGACAGCCCACCTACGAGCAGTACTTC
CSGKRSGQPTYEQYF
>.|TRBV10-3|TRBJ2-7|TRBD2
TGTGCCATCAGTGAGGCCCCCCCCTGGCTAGCGGGTAACTACGAGCAGTACTTC
CAISEAPPWLAGNYEQYF
>few|TRBV7-2|TRBJ1-6|.
TGTGCCAGCAGCTTAAGTGCCAAGGGGAATTCACCCCTCCACTTT
CASSLSAKGNSPLHF
>.|TRBV10-3|TRBJ2-1|TRBD2
TGTGCCATCAGTGTGATTAGCGGGGGGTACAATGAGCAGTTCTTC
CAISVISGGYNEQFF
>.|TRBV4-3|TRBJ2-2|.
TGCGCCAGCAGCCAAGATCAAGGGTTCGGGGAGCTGTTTTTT
CASSQDQGFGELFF
>few|TRBV28|TRBJ2-2|.
TGTGCCAGCAGTTTGGGCGGGGGCGGTGGCGGGGAGCTGTTTTTT
CASSLGGGGGGELFF